This TCR beta chain comes out of a study of identical twins. Findings and caveats of the study: Fewer insertions characterized abundant cord blood beta clonotypes, whereas memory repertoires showed none. Invariant T cells like MAIT and iNKT could partly confound the zero-insertion analyses.

Notes on this clonotype: Antigen unknown.

The ends were cut back, 5 bases at V and 0 bases at J, with 14 bases in the middle. The CDR3 extends over 16 amino acids. Germline CDR1 is MDHEN and CDR2 is SYDVKM. MiXCR was run by TCRdb on the 5' RACE reads, yielding one entry per CDR3 protein. Here the sample spans around 1.7 million distinct CDR3 sequences, around 29% being singletons. The chain uses TRBV28 and TRBJ2-4, with D tentatively TRBD1 (5 bases). The clonotype comes from a newborn girl in good health. Sequenced material: cord blood. CDR3 DNA: TGTGCCAGCAGTCCAGGGTCGAATTTAGCCAAAAACATTCAGTACTTC. Its translation is CASSPGSNLAKNIQYF.